This T cell receptor (beta chain) was captured in a study of T cell changes during pregnancy in multiple sclerosis. Repertoires were generated with immunoSEQ multiplex PCR, while TCRdb's copy carries only in-frame clones and drops some. The profile shows about 69,000 clones, around 90% of them singletons. Germline CDR1 and CDR2: MDHEN and SYDVKM. The CDR3 runs 13 residues. Trimming left V 1 base short and J 4 bases short, with 7 bases between. The sample was peripheral blood, taken in the third trimester of pregnancy. The chain uses TRBV28 and TRBJ1-2; no firm D call. The sequence came from a female donor with multiple sclerosis, enrolled in a pregnancy study. The CDR3 protein is CASSLLEAYGYTF. The CDR3 nucleotides are TGTGCCAGCAGTTTATTAGAGGCCTATGGCTACACCTTC.